This T cell receptor beta chain is drawn from a study of TIL therapy for anti-PD-1-resistant metastatic lung cancer. The wider study: Most patients had lung adenocarcinoma.

Time point in this sample: pre-treatment sample, taken before nivolumab and TIL therapy. This CDR3 is built from 15 residues. Germline CDR1 is SGHAT and CDR2 is FQDESV (reference sequence). V shed 3 bases and J 9 bases; nucleotides not matched to a gene: 7. Sequencing used immunoSEQ v3. Libraries were sequenced to 2 million to 2.5 million read pairs (survey) or roughly 4.5-6 million (deep). Data came from immunoSEQ multiplex PCR; TCRdb stores just in-frame clones and leaves some out. Among some 50,000 clones listed, less than 80% were seen once. The J gene is TRBJ2-1, the V gene TRBV11-1, with 11 nucleotides matching TRBD1. The source of this sequence is a man between 65 and 85 years old with non-small cell lung cancer. Sequencing was performed on blood, taken at baseline. The CDR3 region has the DNA TGTGCCAGCAGCTTTCCTGGACAGGGGGCTTTTGAGCAGTTCTTC. Protein product: CASSFPGQGAFEQFF.